These 9 T cell receptor beta chains originate from one sample sequenced in a study of cytomegalovirus exposure and HLA in healthy donors. The PCR contained 60 Vbeta and 13 Jbeta primers. The table came from immunoSEQ multiplex PCR; TCRdb's copy has only in-frame clones and leaves some out. The sample contains around 150,000 clones, roughly 80% of which appear only once. The sequenced sample was PBMCs. The receptors derive from a woman between 45 and 65 years old in good health and CMV-seropositive.

The chain recombines TRBV2 with TRBJ2-5; possibly TRBD1 for D (6 bases). Between the trimmed V and J ends, which lost 8 bases and 5 bases, there was a span of 21 bases. The germline gives CDR1 SNHLY, CDR2 FYNNEI. The CDR3 length is 15 residues. CDR3 in DNA: TGTGCCAGCCTGGCCTACAGGGTCGTCGCGGAGACCCAGTACTTC. Amino acid sequence: CASLAYRVVAETQYF.

The CDR3 sequence: CASSLNTGELFF. As DNA, the CDR3 is TGTGCCAGCAGCCTTAACACCGGGGAGCTGTTTTTT. The chain recombines TRBV28 with TRBJ2-2; D is uncertain. The CDR3 runs 12 residues. V was cut by 6 bases and J by 2 bases, with 4 bases left in between. The germline V gene has CDR1 MDHEN and CDR2 SYDVKM.

This chain uses TRBV7-9 with TRBJ1-6; no reliable D call. Trimming shortened V by 3 bases and J by 1 base, and 16 bases separated the two germline ends. Germline-derived CDR1 and CDR2 are SEHNR and FQNEAQ (reference sequence). The CDR3 runs 18 residues. The CDR3 region is CASSFSRNVGSYNSPLHF. The CDR3 region has the DNA TGTGCCAGCAGCTTTTCCCGAAACGTCGGGTCCTATAATTCACCCCTCCACTTT.

The chain recombines TRBV5-8 with TRBJ1-3; weak D call: TRBD1 (6 bases). V gave up 4 bases and J gave up 1 base, with 9 bases separating them. This CDR3 comprises 14 residues. The germline gives CDR1 SGHTS, CDR2 YDEGEE. The CDR3 loop is CASSRTGSGNTIYF. In nucleotides, the CDR3 is TGTGCCAGCAGCCGAACAGGGTCTGGAAACACCATATATTTT.

The V and J genes are TRBV5-4 and TRBJ2-5; 7 bases are a match to TRBD1. J was trimmed by 2 bases and V by 4 bases; bases with no gene match: 5. CDR3 length: 14 residues. Germline loops: CDR1 SGHNT, CDR2 YYREEE (reference sequence). CDR3 region: CASSPVGQQETQYF. In nucleotides, the CDR3 is TGTGCCAGCAGCCCTGTGGGACAGCAAGAGACCCAGTACTTC.

V is TRBV2 and J is TRBJ1-4; 7 bases map to TRBD1. Germline assignment: CDR1 SNHLY and CDR2 FYNNEI. The V and J ends lost 5 bases and 3 bases, in that order; junction bases with no gene match: 3. The CDR3 contains 14 residues. The CDR3 DNA reads as TGTGCCAGCAGTCCGGGACAGCCTAATGAAAAACTGTTTTTT. As protein: CASSPGQPNEKLFF.

V is TRBV27 and J is TRBJ2-1; 12 bases map to TRBD2. The germline CDR1 and CDR2 sequences are MNHEY and SMNVEV (reference sequence). Trimming removed 8 bases from V and 3 bases from J; junction bases left unmatched: 8. The CDR3 loop spans 16 amino acids. The CDR3 reads CASSKGLAGFYNEQFF. Written as DNA, the CDR3 is TGTGCCAGCTCGAAGGGACTAGCGGGTTTCTACAATGAGCAGTTCTTC.

For the CDR3, the DNA is TGTGCCAGCAGCCGAGGACTAGCGACTAACTACGAGCAGTACTTC. It is translated as CASSRGLATNYEQYF. This chain joins TRBV7-8 and TRBJ2-7, with 9 bases identical to TRBD2. The CDR3 consists of 15 residues. V shed 5 bases, J shed 3 bases, and the junction held 8 bases outside the gene matches. CDR1 is SGHVS and CDR2 is FQNEAQ in the germline V gene.

CDR3 sequence (DNA): TGCAGCGTTGAACCCCTAGCGGGGGGACTCTATGAGCAGTTCTTC. It codes for CSVEPLAGGLYEQFF. This chain links TRBV29-1 with TRBJ2-1; 11 bases are shared with TRBD2. In germline, CDR1 is SQVTM, CDR2 ANQGSEA. V lost 2 bases, J lost 8 bases, and 8 bases stayed unmatched. The CDR3 has 15 amino acids.